This T cell receptor (beta chain) originates from a study of cytomegalovirus exposure and HLA in healthy donors (dated by TCRdb to 2016 to 2017). About the full investigation: The 500 to 800 repertoires of the first cohort and the approximately 110 validation repertoires were produced on the same platform, according to a later analysis. To predict cytomegalovirus infection status, the study combined high-throughput TCR immunosequencing, statistical association of individual TCRs with disease status, and machine learning. The study aimed to test whether signatures of past pathogen exposure could be identified by cataloging public T cell receptors. In addition to the first cohort of 666 subjects, a separate validation cohort of some 120 different subjects was used. The investigation overall reported the following: It was suggested by the authors that the approach could potentially be generalized to other disease states and immunological phenotypes. In the study, 150 to 200 TCR beta chains were listed as associated with cytomegalovirus. The classifier was reported to diagnose cytomegalovirus status with high specificity and sensitivity in both the original cohort and the validation cohort. Subsequent analysis determined that TCRs grouped into clusters in the first cohort also showed a tendency toward co-occurrence across the 130 or so validation repertoires, and 85% to 95% of cluster scores exceeded 0. A later analysis lacked HLA typing for the validation cohort, so it scored co-occurrence in that cohort across all 110 or so repertoires. Most TCR sequences were observed very rarely across donors, whereas some public TCRs were present in many individuals. A few of the identified cytomegalovirus-associated TCR beta chains were confirmed in vitro to be specific for cytomegalovirus antigens.

In this sample, this clone turned up a few times. There is no known antigen for this receptor. Per-base qualities were not stored, and no clone one base away is much larger. The protocol used for the library was the immunoSEQ multiplex PCR assay. Under the source paper's analysis protocol: A statistical classification framework was built to diagnose cytomegalovirus status from the catalog of TCR beta chain sequences. TCRdb provides this immuneACCESS table in a form limited to in-frame rearrangements. Some clones are lacking; in checked studies, under half of them reflect an unresolved V gene, and why the rest are absent is not known. The V and J calls and clone size are taken from that table; D and trimming were inferred from the DNA. The sample includes about 180,000 clones, with around nine tenths observed a single time. The ten most abundant clones make up 1.4% of the sample. Separate from the roughly 650-subject first cohort, the validation cohort of 95 to 150 subjects was the group to which the donors belonged.

CDR1 and CDR2 are drawn from the germline V gene: SNHLY, FYNNEI. V and J lose 4 bases and 1 base, and a span of 4 bases separates them. The cysteine opens and the phenylalanine closes a CDR3 of 12 amino acids. Only CDR3 DNA remains: 36 bases, in frame from the first base. This clonotype was sampled from a young woman in good health and CMV-seronegative. Input material: PBMCs. In this chain, TRBV2 is recombined with TRBJ1-2; the D gene identity is not certain. Here the CDR3 is given as CASSGINYGYTF. The sequence in DNA is TGTGCCAGCAGTGGTATTAACTATGGCTACACCTTC.